The 13 T cell receptor beta chains below were found in one sample sequenced in a study of blood T cell repertoires in COVID-19. Profiled with immunoSEQ multiplex PCR; TCRdb holds only in-frame clones, not every one. The sample includes around 200,000 clones, 88% of them seen just once. The sequencing input was peripheral blood. All receptors derive from a man aged 18 to 30 with active or convalescent COVID-19.

V gene TRBV6-1 combines with J gene TRBJ2-5; D uncertain. This CDR3 spans 15 amino acids. Germline CDR1 reads MNHNS; CDR2 reads SASEGT. Trimming pared 1 base from V and 2 bases from J, leaving 11 bases between. The CDR3 DNA reads TGTGCCAGCAGTGAAGGGTGGGCAGTTCAAGAGACCCAGTACTTC. It codes for CASSEGWAVQETQYF.

The chain's CDR3 is CSASTSGGNQETQYF. Written as DNA, the CDR3 is TGCAGCGCAAGTACTAGCGGGGGGAACCAAGAGACCCAGTACTTC. The chain has TRBV29-1 and TRBJ2-5, with 12 nucleotides matching TRBD2. Germline CDR1 SQVTM, CDR2 ANQGSEA. The CDR3 has 15 amino acids. The J segment lost 0 bases and the V segment lost 7 bases, leaving 6 bases of the junction unmatched.

The rearrangement joins TRBV10-3 to TRBJ2-1; weak D call: TRBD1 (5 bases). V was shortened by 3 bases and J by 6 bases, with 15 bases between the two germline ends. This CDR3 comprises 15 residues. Germline values: CDR1 ENHRY, CDR2 SYGVKD. Here the CDR3 reads CAISDSGDRGNEQFF. As DNA, the CDR3 is TGTGCCATCAGTGACTCCGGCGATAGGGGCAATGAGCAGTTCTTC.

V gene TRBV18 combines with J gene TRBJ1-2; 11 bases agree with TRBD1. V was clipped by 1 base and J by 3 bases; unmatched bases: 1. CDR1 KGHSH and CDR2 LQKENI come from the germline V gene. The length of the CDR3 is 15 residues. The CDR3 sequence: CASSPRGQGDYGYTF. DNA for the CDR3: TGTGCCAGCTCACCACGGGGACAGGGGGACTATGGCTACACCTTC.

The chain joins TRBV2 to TRBJ2-7; D not certain. CDR1 is SNHLY and CDR2 is FYNNEI in the germline V gene. The CDR3 runs 14 residues. Trimming pared 4 bases from V and 2 bases from J, leaving 12 bases between. The CDR3 here is CASSVVAPTYEQYF. CDR3 DNA sequence: TGTGCCAGCAGTGTGGTCGCTCCTACCTACGAGCAGTACTTC.

V is TRBV27 and J is TRBJ2-7; no definite D call. CDR3 length equals 13 residues. V was cut by 5 bases and J by 0 bases, with 8 bases left in between. CDR1 is MNHEY and CDR2 is SMNVEV in the germline V gene (reference sequence). This CDR3 reads CASSRGNSYEQYF. DNA of the CDR3: TGTGCCAGCAGTCGAGGAAACTCCTACGAGCAGTACTTC.

The chain uses TRBV30 and TRBJ1-6; TRBD1 matches at 7 bases. Germline assignment: CDR1 GTSNPN and CDR2 SVGIG (reference sequence). The CDR3 spans 13 residues. V lost 6 bases to trimming and J lost 7 bases; unmatched junction nucleotides: 6. The CDR3 spells CACAGTANSPLHF. In DNA form, the CDR3 reads TGTGCCTGTGCGGGGACAGCGAATTCACCCCTCCACTTT.

A single count supports this clone. This chain uses TRBV15 with TRBJ1-5; 7 nucleotides agree with TRBD1. Germline values: CDR1 LNHNV, CDR2 YYDKDF (reference sequence). V lost 5 bases to trimming and J lost 7 bases; unmatched junction nucleotides: 5. This CDR3 spans 13 amino acids. The CDR3 reads CATSLNRGQPQHF. The CDR3 region has the DNA TGTGCCACCAGCTTGAACAGGGGACAGCCCCAGCATTTT.

This sequence joins TRBV30 and TRBJ1-2; D perhaps matches TRBD1 (5 bases). Trimming pared 8 bases from V and 4 bases from J, leaving 11 bases between. Germline V gene sequence: CDR1 GTSNPN, CDR2 SVGIG (reference sequence). The length of the CDR3 is 11 residues. The CDR3 protein is CAVPGVYGYTF. DNA of the CDR3: TGTGCCGTACCGGGGGTCTATGGCTACACCTTC. Drawing the rest from reference TRBV30 and TRBJ1-2, the complete variable domain is SQTIHQWPATLVQPVGSPLSLECTVEGTSNPNLYWYRQAAGRGLQLLFYSVGIGQISSEVPQNLSASRPQDRQFILSSKKLLLSDSGFYLCAVPGVYGYTFGSGTRLTVV.

The CDR3 sequence: CASSYSPGAGGEWIYF. The DNA of the CDR3 is TGTGCCAGCAGTTACTCCCCCGGGGCAGGGGGTGAATGGATATATTTT. The J gene is TRBJ1-3, the V gene TRBV6-5; 7 positions match TRBD1. The V gene's germline CDR1 is MNHEY and CDR2 SVGAGI. With V trimmed by 0 bases and J by 13 bases, 15 bases remained unmatched. The CDR3 loop spans 16 amino acids.

In this sample, this clone turned up once. The rearrangement uses TRBV10-3 and TRBJ1-6; maybe TRBD1 (5 bases). Trimming took off 3 bases at V and 6 bases at J, with 12 bases between the two ends. The CDR3 sequence is 15 residues long. Germline V gene data show CDR1 as ENHRY and CDR2 as SYGVKD. CDR3 sequence reads: CAISERTGGNSPLHF. In DNA form, the CDR3 reads TGTGCCATCAGTGAACGGACGGGGGGTAATTCACCCCTCCACTTT.

This clone was counted between two and nine times. V gene TRBV30 combines with J gene TRBJ1-6; TRBD1 might be the D (6 bases). The germline CDR1 and CDR2 sequences are GTSNPN and SVGIG (reference sequence). Trimming removed 1 base at V and 7 bases at J, with 8 bases between. This CDR3 has 13 residues. The CDR3 spells CAWSDRENSPLHF. As DNA, the CDR3 is TGTGCCTGGAGTGACAGGGAGAATTCACCCCTCCACTTT.

The chain employs TRBV28 and TRBJ1-5; D not certain. This CDR3 has 15 residues. Germline CDR1 and CDR2: MDHEN and SYDVKM. V was trimmed by 4 bases and J by 7 bases, leaving 17 bases between them. The CDR3 DNA reads TGTGCCAGCAGTTCCCTCCCGAGGGAGTTCCAGCCCCAGCATTTT. Protein: CASSSLPREFQPQHF.